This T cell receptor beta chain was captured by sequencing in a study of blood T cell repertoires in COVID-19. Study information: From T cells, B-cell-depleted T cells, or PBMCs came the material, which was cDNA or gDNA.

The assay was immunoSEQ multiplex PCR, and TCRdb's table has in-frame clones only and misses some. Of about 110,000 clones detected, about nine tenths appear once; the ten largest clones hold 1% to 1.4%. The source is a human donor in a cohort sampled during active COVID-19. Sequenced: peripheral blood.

The CDR3 sequence is CASSLDSRETQYF. CDR3 coding DNA: TGTGCCAGCAGCCTTGACTCGAGGGAGACCCAGTACTTC. The V gene is TRBV7-9, the J gene TRBJ2-5; D remains unclear. The CDR3 extends over 13 amino acids. Trimming took 5 bases from V and 5 from J, leaving 12 bases between them. Germline lookup yields CDR1 SEHNR and CDR2 FQNEAQ (reference sequence).